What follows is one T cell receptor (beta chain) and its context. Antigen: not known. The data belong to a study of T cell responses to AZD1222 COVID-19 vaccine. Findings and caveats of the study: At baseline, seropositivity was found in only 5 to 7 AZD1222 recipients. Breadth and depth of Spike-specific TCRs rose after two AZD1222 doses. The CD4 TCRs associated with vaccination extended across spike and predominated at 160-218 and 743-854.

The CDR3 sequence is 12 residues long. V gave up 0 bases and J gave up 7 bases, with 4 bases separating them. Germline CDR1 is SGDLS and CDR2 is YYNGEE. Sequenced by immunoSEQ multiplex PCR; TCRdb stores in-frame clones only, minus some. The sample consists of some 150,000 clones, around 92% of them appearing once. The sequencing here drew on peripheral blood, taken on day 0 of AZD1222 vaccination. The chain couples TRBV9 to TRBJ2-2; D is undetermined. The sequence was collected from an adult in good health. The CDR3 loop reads CASSVGGGELFF. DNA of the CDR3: TGTGCCAGCAGCGTAGGTGGCGGGGAGCTGTTTTTT. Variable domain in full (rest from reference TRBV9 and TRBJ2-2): DSGVTQTPKHLITATGQRVTLRCSPRSGDLSVYWYQQSLDQGLQFLIQYYNGEERAKGNILERFSAQQFPDLHSELNLSSLELGDSALYFCASSVGGGELFFGEGSRLTVL.